This T cell receptor beta chain originates from a study of blood T cell repertoires in COVID-19. Across the study: From T cells, B-cell-depleted T cells, or PBMCs came the material, which was cDNA or gDNA.

In the source study's methods: How many nucleated cells were present was estimated from reference gene primer amplification. Produced via immunoSEQ multiplex PCR; TCRdb's table is partial and in-frame only. Clone size and V and J calls were adopted from that table, with D and trimming inferred from the DNA. The data hold about 170,000 clones, with 88% observed a single time. V lost 0 bases, J lost 0 bases, and 13 bases lay in between. Germline-derived CDR1 and CDR2 are SGHNT and YYREEE (reference sequence). The CDR3 consists of 17 residues. The TCR was taken from a man aged 60 to 75 with acute or convalescent COVID-19. The sequencing input was peripheral blood. The V gene is TRBV5-4, the J gene TRBJ1-3, with D possibly TRBD1 on 5 matching bases. The CDR3 is CASSLDLGLNSGNTIYF. The CDR3 DNA follows: TGTGCCAGCAGCTTGGATCTGGGGCTTAACTCTGGAAACACCATATATTTT.